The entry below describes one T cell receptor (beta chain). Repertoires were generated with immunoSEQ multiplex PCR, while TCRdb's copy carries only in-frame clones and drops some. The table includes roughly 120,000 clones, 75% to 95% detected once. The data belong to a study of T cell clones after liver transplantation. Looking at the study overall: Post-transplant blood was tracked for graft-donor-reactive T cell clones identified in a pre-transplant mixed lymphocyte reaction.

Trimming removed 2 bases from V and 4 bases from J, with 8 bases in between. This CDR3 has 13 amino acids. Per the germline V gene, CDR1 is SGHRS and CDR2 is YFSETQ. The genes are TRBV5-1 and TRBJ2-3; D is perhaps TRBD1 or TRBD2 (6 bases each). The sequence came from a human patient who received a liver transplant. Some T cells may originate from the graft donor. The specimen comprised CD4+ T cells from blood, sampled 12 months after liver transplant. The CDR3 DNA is TGCGCCAGCAGCTTCGGGGGCGCAGATACGCAGTATTTT. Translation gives CASSFGGADTQYF.